Listed here are 5 T cell receptor beta chains from one sample, sequenced in a study of TIL therapy for anti-PD-1-resistant metastatic lung cancer. This was the immunoSEQ v3 assay. Here immunoSEQ multiplex PCR was the method, and the copy in TCRdb shows in-frame clones only, minus some. The profile covers some 16,000 clones, with less than 80% appearing a single time and about 34% taken by the ten largest. Time point: pre-treatment sample, taken before nivolumab and TIL therapy. Sequences were derived from blood, sampled at baseline. The origin of the receptors is a person between 30 and 79 years old with non-small cell lung cancer.

The chain joins TRBV30 to TRBJ1-2; D may be TRBD1 (6 bases). CDR3 length: 19 residues. CDR1 and CDR2 from the germline V gene are GTSNPN and SVGIG (reference sequence). Trimming took off 7 bases at V and 6 bases at J, with 36 bases between the two ends. CDR3 nucleotides: TGTGCCTTTAGTCTGTTTGGGGGGGCCTTCATTAGTCGACCGGATGGCTACACCTTC. It codes for CAFSLFGGAFISRPDGYTF.

CDR3 in DNA: TGTGCCATCAGTGAGGGGGGACAGGGGCACACTGAAGCTTTCTTT. This gives the protein CAISEGGQGHTEAFF. V is TRBV10-3 and J is TRBJ1-1; TRBD1 aligns across 10 bases. CDR3 length: 15 residues. Germline V CDR1 and CDR2: ENHRY, SYGVKD. The ends lost 2 bases at V and 3 bases at J; junction bases unmatched: 3.

This sequence joins TRBV9 and TRBJ2-7; D perhaps matches TRBD2 (5 bases). Per the germline V gene, CDR1 is SGDLS and CDR2 is YYNGEE. The length of the CDR3 is 14 residues. V was trimmed by 2 bases and J by 0 bases, leaving 9 bases between them. The CDR3 region has the DNA TGTGCCAGCAGCGTCCGGGATAGCTCCTACGAGCAGTACTTC. It specifies CASSVRDSSYEQYF.

V usage is TRBV7-9 and J usage is TRBJ2-7; the D call may be TRBD1 or TRBD2 (6 bases each). V was shortened by 0 bases and J by 1 base, with 10 bases between the two germline ends. The germline V gene encodes CDR1 SEHNR and CDR2 FQNEAQ (reference sequence). CDR3 length: 15 residues. The CDR3 DNA is TGTGCCAGCAGCTTAGCGGGGGGACAATCCTACGAGCAGTACTTC. Protein: CASSLAGGQSYEQYF.

CDR3 coding DNA: TGTGCCAGCCAAACAGGGATCCACAGAGGTACGCAGTATTTT. Translating gives CASQTGIHRGTQYF. The chain joins TRBV11-2 to TRBJ2-3; perhaps TRBD1 as D (6 bases). V shed 8 bases and J shed 8 bases, with 20 bases lying between them. There are 14 residues in the CDR3. CDR1 is SGHAT and CDR2 is FQNNGV in the germline V gene.